The next 19 T cell receptor beta chains were all read from a single sample in a study of somatic mutations in cytotoxic T cells in rheumatoid arthritis. Method: immunoSEQ multiplex PCR; TCRdb's copy keeps in-frame clones and lacks some. The table lists over 15,000 clones, about 83% of them singletons. Sequenced: CD8+ T cells sorted from blood. Receptors originate from an adult with rheumatoid arthritis.

This chain uses TRBV6-4 with TRBJ1-5, with 9 bases aligning to TRBD1. The CDR3 has 18 amino acids. The ends lost 2 bases at V and 4 bases at J; junction bases unmatched: 12. The germline CDR1 and CDR2 sequences are MRHNA and SNTAGT. CDR3 region: CASSDPPPRTGDNQPQHF. The DNA of the CDR3 is TGTGCCAGCAGTGACCCTCCCCCCCGGACAGGGGATAATCAGCCCCAGCATTTT.

V is TRBV7-9 and J is TRBJ2-7; perhaps TRBD2 as D (6 bases). This CDR3 is 14 amino acids long. Germline V lookup: CDR1 SEHNR, CDR2 FQNEAQ (reference sequence). V was trimmed by 4 bases and J by 4 bases, leaving 14 bases between them. The CDR3 sequence: CASSSTGTSYEQYF. For the CDR3, the DNA is TGTGCCAGCAGCTCCACCGGGACTTCTTACGAGCAGTACTTC.

The chain has TRBV7-2 and TRBJ2-7, with D possibly TRBD1 on 6 matching bases. Germline V gene data show CDR1 as SGHTA and CDR2 as FQGNSA. V was clipped by 5 bases and J by 3 bases, with 11 bases between them. This CDR3 region has 13 residues. CDR3 DNA: TGTGCCAGCAGCATCAACAGGGTCTACGAGCAGTACTTC. Protein product: CASSINRVYEQYF.

The chain employs TRBV7-6 and TRBJ2-7, with TRBD2 identical over 7 bases. There are 15 residues in the CDR3. Trimming cost V 5 bases and J 0 bases; bases outside gene matches: 7. Germline values: CDR1 SGHVS, CDR2 FNYEAQ. The CDR3 here is CASSPGEGHSYEQYF. The CDR3 DNA sequence: TGTGCCAGCAGCCCGGGGGAGGGCCACTCCTACGAGCAGTACTTC.

The chain carries TRBV7-9 and TRBJ1-5; D is ambiguous. Germline lookup yields CDR1 SEHNR and CDR2 FQNEAQ (reference sequence). The length of the CDR3 is 13 residues. The germline V and J ends were trimmed by 0 bases and 4 bases, with 4 bases remaining between them. CDR3 residues: CASSLAANQPQHF. As DNA, the CDR3 is TGTGCCAGCAGCTTAGCTGCTAATCAGCCCCAGCATTTT.

The chain carries TRBV27 and TRBJ2-2, with D maybe TRBD1 (5 bases). This CDR3 has 15 residues. CDR1 is MNHEY and CDR2 is SMNVEV in the germline V gene (reference sequence). The ends were cut back, 6 bases at V and 0 bases at J, with 11 bases in the middle. DNA of the CDR3: TGTGCCAGCAGGGCGATGACAGCGAACACCGGGGAGCTGTTTTTT. Amino acids: CASRAMTANTGELFF.

The V gene is TRBV6-6, the J gene TRBJ2-5; 9 nucleotides align to TRBD1. Germline CDR1 MNHNY, CDR2 SVGAGI (reference sequence). V lost 6 bases, J lost 4 bases, and 6 bases stayed unmatched. This CDR3 is 14 amino acids long. The CDR3 DNA reads TGTGCCAGCAGCTTTACAGGGGGCACAGAGACCCAGTACTTC. Its translation is CASSFTGGTETQYF.

The V gene is TRBV6-5, the J gene TRBJ1-3; TRBD1 matches at 7 bases. Germline V lookup: CDR1 MNHEY, CDR2 SVGAGI. The CDR3 extends over 14 amino acids. Trimming cost V 5 bases and J 0 bases; bases outside gene matches: 1. CDR3 DNA: TGTGCCAGCAGTACAGGGGACTCTGGAAACACCATATATTTT. Translation gives CASSTGDSGNTIYF.

This chain links TRBV9 with TRBJ2-7; D is unclear. The CDR3 is made up of 15 amino acids. The V end was cut by 0 bases, the J end by 1 base, with 11 bases between. Germline values: CDR1 SGDLS, CDR2 YYNGEE. The CDR3: CASSVGPILSYEQYF. Written as DNA, the CDR3 is TGTGCCAGCAGCGTAGGACCGATCCTTTCCTACGAGCAGTACTTC.

The rearrangement links TRBV10-3 to TRBJ2-2; 9 bases are shared with TRBD2. This CDR3 is built from 16 residues. The V gene's germline CDR1 is ENHRY and CDR2 SYGVKD. V dropped 2 bases and J dropped 5; count of bases not matched to a gene: 6. CDR3 nucleotides: TGTGCCATCAGTGAGCCCCAGCGGGGGGTGACCGGGGAGCTGTTTTTT. Its translation is CAISEPQRGVTGELFF.

The chain is built from TRBV9 and TRBJ2-2, with D perhaps TRBD2 (5 bases). This CDR3 region has 15 residues. V lost 0 bases, J lost 6 bases, and 12 bases lay in between. Germline assignment: CDR1 SGDLS and CDR2 YYNGEE. CDR3 nucleotide sequence: TGTGCCAGCAGCGTAGGTACTCTCGGGGCCGGGGAGCTGTTTTTT. Its translation is CASSVGTLGAGELFF.

The rearrangement joins TRBV4-1 to TRBJ1-2, with D possibly matching TRBD1 (5 bases). CDR3 length equals 16 residues. Per germline, CDR1 MGHRA and CDR2 YSYEKL. Trimming cost V 3 bases and J 5 bases, with 19 bases left between them. The CDR3 region has the DNA TGCGCCAGCAGCCATGACACCGAGGGACGGATGTATGGCTACACCTTC. It codes for CASSHDTEGRMYGYTF.

The gene calls are TRBV6-1 and TRBJ2-5, with 9 nucleotides matching TRBD2. CDR1 is MNHNS and CDR2 is SASEGT in the germline V gene. CDR3 size: 16 residues. V shed 2 bases, J shed 7 bases, and the junction held 11 bases outside the gene matches. CDR3 residues: CASSEFYSGGSLTQYF. CDR3 DNA sequence: TGTGCCAGCAGTGAATTTTATAGCGGGGGCTCCTTGACCCAGTACTTC.

The chain combines TRBV4-1 with TRBJ1-1, with D unclear. Germline V gene data show CDR1 as MGHRA and CDR2 as YSYEKL. The CDR3 contains 15 residues. The ends were cut back, 3 bases at V and 3 bases at J, with 14 bases in the middle. This chain's CDR3 is CASSHSDASDTEAFF. CDR3 in DNA: TGCGCCAGCAGCCACTCAGATGCTTCGGACACTGAAGCTTTCTTT.

The rearrangement links TRBV27 to TRBJ1-1, with D perhaps TRBD1 (5 bases). Trimming removed 5 bases at V and 4 bases at J, with 11 bases between. Germline V lookup: CDR1 MNHEY, CDR2 SMNVEV (reference sequence). CDR3 length: 13 residues. The CDR3 protein is CASSQGPFTEAFF. The CDR3 nucleotides read TGTGCCAGCAGTCAGGGACCTTTCACTGAAGCTTTCTTT.

The V call is TRBV15, the J call TRBJ2-1; either TRBD1 or TRBD2 may supply D (6 bases each). Trimming left V 1 base short and J 7 bases short, with 14 bases between. This CDR3 is 15 amino acids long. Germline values: CDR1 LNHNV, CDR2 YYDKDF (reference sequence). Here the CDR3 DNA reads TGTGCCACCAGCAGAGGTACGGGGGCGAGTAATGAGCAGTTCTTC. Protein: CATSRGTGASNEQFF.

The chain links TRBV2 to TRBJ2-1, with 11 bases matching TRBD2. Germline CDR1 and CDR2: SNHLY and FYNNEI. The V segment lost 3 bases and the J segment 9 bases; nucleotides outside the gene matches: 13. The CDR3 length is 17 residues. The CDR3 region is CASSDISTSGDPIEQFF. In DNA, the CDR3 is TGTGCCAGCAGTGATATATCGACTAGCGGGGACCCGATTGAGCAGTTCTTC. The variable domain in full, completed from reference TRBV2 and TRBJ2-1, reads EPEVTQTPSHQVTQMGQEVILRCVPISNHLYFYWYRQILGQKVEFLVSFYNNEISEKSEIFDDQFSVERPDGSNFTLKIRSTKLEDSAMYFCASSDISTSGDPIEQFFGPGTRLTVL.

V and J are TRBV27 and TRBJ2-4, with D perhaps TRBD2 (7 bases). The germline V and J ends were trimmed by 2 bases and 8 bases, with 13 bases remaining between them. Germline values: CDR1 MNHEY, CDR2 SMNVEV (reference sequence). The CDR3 consists of 14 residues. CDR3 residues: CASSLGGDMYIQYF. The DNA of the CDR3 is TGTGCCAGCAGTTTAGGGGGGGACATGTACATTCAGTACTTC.

This clone was found once. The chain joins TRBV19 to TRBJ2-2; D unresolved. Germline V gene data show CDR1 as LNHDA and CDR2 as SQIVND (reference sequence). The CDR3 is 19 amino acids. Trimming pared 0 bases from V and 5 bases from J, leaving 22 bases between. CDR3 bases: TGTGCCAGTAGTATAGAGGATTTGTTCAGGATCGCCCTAACCGGGGAGCTGTTTTTT. Amino acid sequence: CASSIEDLFRIALTGELFF.